The 28 T cell receptor beta chains reported below all come from one sample, sequenced in a study of T cell responses to AZD1222 COVID-19 vaccine. The assay was immunoSEQ multiplex PCR, and TCRdb's table has in-frame clones only and misses some. The repertoire consists of around 120,000 clones, with 92% occurring once and the leading ten covering 11% to 15%. The sample here was peripheral blood, taken on day 0 of AZD1222 vaccination. The source is an adult in good health.

The chain joins TRBV13 to TRBJ2-7, with 9 bases that match TRBD2. Germline V gene data show CDR1 as PRHDT and CDR2 as FYEKMQ (reference sequence). The CDR3 runs 13 residues. V lost 5 bases and J lost 2; bases outside the gene matches: 1. CDR3 region: CASSERGAYEQYF. The DNA for the CDR3 is TGTGCCAGCAGCGAGCGGGGGGCCTACGAGCAGTACTTC.

The chain has TRBV27 and TRBJ2-5; 14 nucleotides align to TRBD2. V was pared by 5 bases and J by 4 bases, with 18 bases of the junction left unmatched. Germline V gene data show CDR1 as MNHEY and CDR2 as SMNVEV (reference sequence). The CDR3 has 20 amino acids. The CDR3 bases are TGTGCCAGCAGTCTTACAGGGGGCGGGACTAGCGGGGGATCGCGAGAGACCCAGTACTTC. This encodes CASSLTGGGTSGGSRETQYF.

The chain is built from TRBV19 and TRBJ1-4; D is unclear. The CDR3 spans 13 residues. V was clipped by 6 bases and J by 6 bases, with 11 bases between them. The germline V gene encodes CDR1 LNHDA and CDR2 SQIVND (reference sequence). DNA of the CDR3: TGTGCCAGTAGAGCTCCGGGGTATGAAAAACTGTTTTTT. Its protein product is CASRAPGYEKLFF.

This sequence joins TRBV9 and TRBJ2-3, with 8 bases that match TRBD2. After removal of 0 bases from V and 4 bases from J, the junction contained 10 bases not matched to a gene. CDR3 length: 17 residues. Per the germline V gene, CDR1 is SGDLS and CDR2 is YYNGEE. The CDR3 DNA sequence: TGTGCCAGCAGCGTAGGAGGAGGACTAGCCGGGGCAGATACGCAGTATTTT. Protein sequence: CASSVGGGLAGADTQYF. Supplemented by reference TRBV9 and TRBJ2-3, the full variable domain reads DSGVTQTPKHLITATGQRVTLRCSPRSGDLSVYWYQQSLDQGLQFLIQYYNGEERAKGNILERFSAQQFPDLHSELNLSSLELGDSALYFCASSVGGGLAGADTQYFGPGTRLTVL.

V gene TRBV5-1 combines with J gene TRBJ2-5; no reliable D call. The CDR3 contains 13 residues. Germline CDR1 SGHRS, CDR2 YFSETQ. V lost 4 bases and J lost 4, with 11 bases in between. CDR3 bases: TGCGCCAGCAGCGCCTCGTCGGGAGAGACCCAGTACTTC. It is translated as CASSASSGETQYF.

This clone was recorded only once. The gene calls are TRBV5-5 and TRBJ2-1, with 8 bases identical to TRBD2. This CDR3 is built from 15 residues. Germline assignment: CDR1 SGHKS and CDR2 YYEKEE (reference sequence). The V gene end was trimmed by 4 bases and the J gene end by 9 bases; junction bases not matched to a gene: 12. The CDR3 sequence is CASSPGGQLLSEQFF. Written as DNA, the CDR3 is TGTGCCAGCAGCCCGGGGGGGCAGTTGTTGAGTGAGCAGTTCTTC.

V gene TRBV5-1 combines with J gene TRBJ2-5, with D unclear. Trimming stripped 4 bases from V and 0 bases from J, with 7 bases between. CDR3 length: 13 residues. The germline CDR1 and CDR2 sequences are SGHRS and YFSETQ. In DNA, the CDR3 is TGCGCCAGCAGCCCTACGTACCAAGAGACCCAGTACTTC. Protein product: CASSPTYQETQYF.

The V gene is TRBV6-2 or TRBV6-3, the J gene TRBJ2-5, with a weak D call TRBD1 (6 bases). The CDR3 totals 16 residues. In germline, CDR1 is MNHEY, CDR2 SVGEGT. The ends were cut back, 5 bases at V and 5 bases at J, with 21 bases in the middle. The CDR3 nucleotides read TGTGCCAGCAGTAAAGGCCGGGACACCACAGTGGAGACCCAGTACTTC. Translation: CASSKGRDTTVETQYF.

This chain joins TRBV5-4 and TRBJ2-3; 9 positions agree with TRBD2. The CDR3 has 15 amino acids. V shed 5 bases and J 5 bases; nucleotides not matched to a gene: 9. Germline CDR1 SGHNT, CDR2 YYREEE (reference sequence). The CDR3 DNA reads as TGTGCCAGCAGATTAGGGGCGGGGGGGCAAGATACGCAGTATTTT. It encodes CASRLGAGGQDTQYF. Combining the CDR3 with reference TRBV5-4 and TRBJ2-3 gives the whole variable domain ETGVTQSPTHLIKTRGQQVTLRCSSQSGHNTVSWYQQALGQGPQFIFQYYREEENGRGNFPPRFSGLQFPNYSSELNVNALELDDSALYLCASRLGAGGQDTQYFGPGTRLTVL.

In its sample, this clone was seen once. V and J are TRBV14 and TRBJ2-5, with 14 positions matching TRBD2. This CDR3 is 18 amino acids long. Unmatched junction bases numbered 9, after V lost 1 base and J lost 5 bases. The V gene's germline CDR1 is SGHDN and CDR2 FVKESK. CDR3 region: CASSQVRTSGRRSETQYF. The CDR3 nucleotides read TGTGCCAGCAGCCAAGTCCGGACTAGCGGGAGGCGGAGTGAGACCCAGTACTTC.

The chain recombines TRBV19 with TRBJ1-5; possibly TRBD1 for D (5 bases). The length of the CDR3 is 17 residues. Germline lookup yields CDR1 LNHDA and CDR2 SQIVND (reference sequence). The V end was cut by 7 bases, the J end by 3 bases, with 22 bases between. In DNA, the CDR3 is TGTGCCAGTACCCCCCTGGGGGACTTACTGATCAATCAGCCCCAGCATTTT. The encoded protein is CASTPLGDLLINQPQHF. The entire variable domain, with the rest obtained from reference TRBV19 and TRBJ1-5, is as follows: DGGITQSPKYLFRKEGQNVTLSCEQNLNHDAMYWYRQDPGQGLRLIYYSQIVNDFQKGDIAEGYSVSREKKESFPLTVTSAQKNPTAFYLCASTPLGDLLINQPQHFGDGTRLSIL.

The chain has TRBV15 and TRBJ1-5; weak D call: TRBD1 (6 bases). Trimming shortened V by 9 bases and J by 3 bases, and 12 bases separated the two germline ends. The CDR3 loop spans 13 amino acids. Per germline, CDR1 LNHNV and CDR2 YYDKDF (reference sequence). The CDR3 sequence: CATRDISNQPQHF. The CDR3 bases are TGTGCCACAAGGGACATATCCAATCAGCCCCAGCATTTT.

This chain joins TRBV25-1 and TRBJ1-1, with D uncertain. The CDR3 sequence is 16 residues long. Trimming removed 5 bases from V and 2 bases from J, with 18 bases in between. Germline V gene sequence: CDR1 MGHDK, CDR2 SYGVNS. The chain's CDR3 is CASSSLFIGSNTEAFF. Written as DNA, the CDR3 is TGTGCCAGCAGTAGCTTGTTCATAGGGTCTAACACTGAAGCTTTCTTT.

V gene TRBV4-3 combines with J gene TRBJ2-5, with D perhaps TRBD2 (6 bases). This CDR3 comprises 16 residues. Trimming shortened V by 1 base and J by 7 bases, and 19 bases separated the two germline ends. CDR1 is LGHNA and CDR2 is YSLEER in the germline V gene. DNA for the CDR3: TGCGCCAGCAGCCAAGTGCGCAGGGACTCCCCAGGGACCCAGTACTTC. Translated, it gives CASSQVRRDSPGTQYF.

The genes are TRBV6-1 and TRBJ1-2, with D unresolved. V lost 2 bases and J 1 base, leaving 11 bases between the germline ends. This CDR3 contains 15 residues. Germline V lookup: CDR1 MNHNS, CDR2 SASEGT. CDR3 sequence reads: CASSEMAGFNYGYTF. Here the CDR3 DNA reads TGTGCCAGCAGTGAAATGGCAGGATTTAACTATGGCTACACCTTC.

Turning to this clone: The identical CDR3 is also encoded by other nucleotide sequences in the sample. The rearrangement joins TRBV4-3 to TRBJ1-2; 9 bases agree with TRBD1. Trimming took 1 base from V and 5 from J; bases not matched to a gene: 2. Germline V gene lookup returns CDR1 LGHNA and CDR2 YSLEER. The CDR3 loop spans 14 amino acids. Here the CDR3 DNA reads TGCGCCAGCAGCCAAGGGACAGGGGCGTATGGCTACACCTTC. Its translation is CASSQGTGAYGYTF.

CDR3 residues: CASSAGTGGEKLFF. In nucleotides, the CDR3 is TGTGCCAGCAGCGCCGGGACAGGGGGTGAAAAACTGTTTTTT. The chain recombines TRBV9 with TRBJ1-4, with 11 bases aligning to TRBD1. The CDR3 has 14 residues. The ends lost 3 bases at V and 7 bases at J; junction bases unmatched: 2. Germline CDR1 SGDLS, CDR2 YYNGEE.

Only one count was recorded for this clone. The chain links TRBV6-5 to TRBJ1-2; D uncertain. Per germline, CDR1 MNHEY and CDR2 SVGAGI. Trimming took 2 bases from V and 4 from J, leaving 8 bases between them. The CDR3 length is 13 residues. The CDR3, as DNA: TGTGCCAGCAGTTACGGGCAACTCTATGGCTACACCTTC. Its protein is CASSYGQLYGYTF.

The chain carries TRBV28 and TRBJ1-2, with unresolved D. The CDR3 contains 12 residues. Trimming removed 3 bases at V and 7 bases at J, with 9 bases between. CDR1 and CDR2 from the germline V gene are MDHEN and SYDVKM. CDR3 nucleotides: TGTGCCAGCAGTTTGGGGTCTGTTGGCTACACCTTC. It is translated as CASSLGSVGYTF.

This chain joins TRBV15 and TRBJ2-7; maybe TRBD1 (7 bases). This CDR3 region has 16 residues. CDR1 LNHNV and CDR2 YYDKDF come from the germline V gene (reference sequence). Trimming stripped 4 bases from V and 2 bases from J, with 18 bases between. This CDR3 reads CATSIEGAWGAYEQYF. DNA of the CDR3: TGTGCCACCAGCATCGAGGGGGCTTGGGGGGCCTACGAGCAGTACTTC.

This chain connects TRBV6-1 to TRBJ2-2; TRBD2 might be the D (6 bases). The germline V gene encodes CDR1 MNHNS and CDR2 SASEGT. The CDR3 spans 16 residues. V lost 2 bases and J lost 6, with 16 bases in between. The CDR3, as DNA: TGTGCCAGCAGTGAATGGGCCAGCGGGTCTTCCGGGGAGCTGTTTTTT. This encodes CASSEWASGSSGELFF.

This chain joins TRBV5-1 and TRBJ2-7; D perhaps matches TRBD1 (6 bases). V was cut by 4 bases and J by 3 bases, with 14 bases left in between. CDR1 and CDR2 (germline): SGHRS, YFSETQ. The CDR3 extends over 14 amino acids. The CDR3, as DNA: TGCGCCAGCAGCACAGGGTCCATCCTCTACGAGCAGTACTTC. This encodes CASSTGSILYEQYF. Supplemented by reference TRBV5-1 and TRBJ2-7, the full variable domain reads KAGVTQTPRYLIKTRGQQVTLSCSPISGHRSVSWYQQTPGQGLQFLFEYFSETQRNKGNFPGRFSGRQFSNSRSEMNVSTLELGDSALYLCASSTGSILYEQYFGPGTRLTVT.

The chain uses TRBV4-1 and TRBJ2-7; no clear D. This CDR3 comprises 15 residues. Germline-derived CDR1 and CDR2 are MGHRA and YSYEKL. Trimming removed 0 bases from V and 4 bases from J, with 13 bases in between. This CDR3 reads CASSQDPDNPYEQYF. CDR3 bases: TGCGCCAGCAGCCAAGACCCCGACAATCCGTACGAGCAGTACTTC.

The rearrangement uses TRBV5-8 and TRBJ1-5; TRBD1 matches 7 bases. With 6 bases clipped from V and 7 bases from J, the junction kept 7 bases outside the gene matches. The CDR3 is made up of 13 amino acids. Germline V gene sequence: CDR1 SGHTS, CDR2 YDEGEE. The CDR3 region is CASNLRGGQPQHF. In DNA, the CDR3 is TGTGCCAGCAACCTCAGGGGGGGGCAGCCCCAGCATTTT.

The chain recombines TRBV6-5 with TRBJ1-2; no clear D. This CDR3 has 14 amino acids. The V gene's germline CDR1 is MNHEY and CDR2 SVGAGI. The V end lost 6 bases, the J end lost 4 bases, and 15 bases lay between the germline ends. CDR3 sequence (DNA): TGTGCCAGCAGAAACTCGGACGGAATCTATGGCTACACCTTC. Protein sequence: CASRNSDGIYGYTF.

The rearrangement joins TRBV4-1 to TRBJ1-2, with 7 nucleotides matching TRBD1. J gave up 4 bases and V 2 bases, and 10 bases lay outside the gene matches. Germline V gene sequence: CDR1 MGHRA, CDR2 YSYEKL. This CDR3 has 16 amino acids. As DNA, the CDR3 is TGCGCCAGCAGCCAAAAGTATGCAGGGGGGATCTATGGCTACACCTTC. Amino acids: CASSQKYAGGIYGYTF.

DNA of the CDR3: TGTGCCAGCAGTTACGAGGGACTACTAGACGAGCAGTACTTC. It is translated as CASSYEGLLDEQYF. The chain has TRBV6-2 or TRBV6-3 and TRBJ2-7, with 7 bases matching TRBD2. This CDR3 is 14 amino acids long. Germline CDR1 MNHEY, CDR2 SVGEGT. J gave up 5 bases and V 2 bases, and 6 bases lay outside the gene matches.

J is TRBJ1-6 and V is TRBV10-1; D remains unclear. The CDR3 extends over 13 amino acids. Between the trimmed V and J ends, which lost 0 bases and 7 bases, there was a span of 4 bases. CDR1 WNHNN and CDR2 SYGVQD come from the germline V gene (reference sequence). CDR3 sequence (DNA): TGCGCCAGCAGTGAGTCGGGCAATTCACCCCTCCACTTT. This codes for CASSESGNSPLHF.